What follows is one T cell receptor (beta chain) and its context. What it recognizes is unknown. It was by 5'RACE template switching with UMIs that TCR beta cDNA was made. Following a re-call of the 5' RACE reads, TCRdb has one entry per CDR3 protein and lacks DNA. Its table lists about 20,000 distinct CDR3 sequences. CDR3 length: 17 residues. Germline lookup yields CDR1 KGHSH and CDR2 LQKENI. This sample stems from a study of T cells expressing NK-cell markers. For the study at large: In sorted CD3+CD56+NKG2C+, CD3+CD56+NKG2C- and CD3+CD56-NKG2C+ T cells, TCR beta repertoires were obtained.

Study-wide results and limits: HCMV specificity of expanded NKG2C+ T cell clones remained unclear.

This rearrangement joins TRBV18 to TRBJ2-3; TCRdb indicates TRBD2, and absent DNA this call remains unverified. The receptor was derived from a man aged 18 to 69 in good health. Material for sequencing was blood T cells: a sorted CD56 or NKG2C T cell subset, CD4+ or CD8+ T cells, or bulk PBMC T cells (not recorded which). This CDR3 is CASSPPGLAGVTDTQYF.